This section outlines one TCR beta chain sequence together with its context. The data derive from a study of blood T cell repertoires in COVID-19. Study in general: Collection of acute and convalescent COVID-19 samples took place in the United States, Italy and Spain. T cells, B-cell-depleted T cells, or PBMCs provided the cDNA or gDNA that served as material.

Trimming left V 2 bases short and J 5 bases short, with 9 bases between. Germline V gene sequence: CDR1 SGHNT, CDR2 YYREEE (reference sequence). The CDR3 is made up of 13 amino acids. Cohort placement rested on clinical history that participants reported themselves. Per the original data handling: It was from reference gene primer amplification that nucleated cell counts were estimated. Profiling relied on immunoSEQ multiplex PCR, and the TCRdb table lists in-frame clones only, not all of them. The V and J calls and clone size were taken over from that table, and D and trimming were inferred from the DNA. The data show approximately 220,000 clones, about 86% seen once.

The J gene is TRBJ2-3, the V gene TRBV5-4; D call uncertain. This clonotype was sampled from a woman aged 40 to 50 with acute COVID-19. The sequenced material came from PBMCs or T cells enriched from blood (not recorded which). As DNA, the CDR3 is TGTGCCAGCAGCTTCGAACCACAAGATACGCAGTATTTT. Translation: CASSFEPQDTQYF.